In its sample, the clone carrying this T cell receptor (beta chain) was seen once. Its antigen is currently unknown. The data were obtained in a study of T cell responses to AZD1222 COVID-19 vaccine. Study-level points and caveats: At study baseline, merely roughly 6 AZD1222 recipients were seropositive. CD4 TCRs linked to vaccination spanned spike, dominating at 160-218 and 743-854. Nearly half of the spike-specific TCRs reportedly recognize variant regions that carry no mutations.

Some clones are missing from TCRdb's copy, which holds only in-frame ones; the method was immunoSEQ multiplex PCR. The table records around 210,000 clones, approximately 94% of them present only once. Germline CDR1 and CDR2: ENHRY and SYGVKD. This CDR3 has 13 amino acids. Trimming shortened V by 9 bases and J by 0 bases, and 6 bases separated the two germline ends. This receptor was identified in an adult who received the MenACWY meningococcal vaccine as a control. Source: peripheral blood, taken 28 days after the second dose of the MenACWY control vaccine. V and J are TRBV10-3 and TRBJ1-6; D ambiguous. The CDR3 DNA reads TGTGCCATACAGAGCTCCTATAATTCACCCCTCCACTTT. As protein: CAIQSSYNSPLHF.